Below are 17 T cell receptor beta chains sequenced from a single sample in a study of shared clonotypes between healthy human individuals. Only in-frame clones appear in the TCRdb table, and some are missing; sequencing was by immunoSEQ multiplex PCR. The sample gives about a million clones, roughly 77% of which show up once; roughly 0.83% is in the top ten. The sequencing sample was made of memory CD4+ T cells from PBMCs. Subset indicated: CD45RA-negative fraction. These receptors all stem from a man aged 18-30 years in good health. Some clones in this sample may be carry-over from other donors' samples.

This sequence joins TRBV5-1 and TRBJ2-5; 11 nucleotides align to TRBD1. Matching the DNA end better, TRBJ2-7 makes the J call doubtful. There are 15 residues in the CDR3. Per germline, CDR1 SGHRS and CDR2 YFSETQ. CDR3 in amino acids: CASSRSGTGGYEQYF. The CDR3 region has the DNA TGCGCCAGCAGCCGCTCCGGGACAGGGGGCTACGAGCAGTACTTC.

The rearrangement joins TRBV4-1 to TRBJ1-2; D is unclear. Deletions cut 1 base from V and 5 bases from J, with 11 bases between. CDR3 length: 14 amino acids. Germline CDR1 reads MGHRA; CDR2 reads YSYEKL. The CDR3, as DNA: TGCGCCAGCAGCCAAGGGGGAGGAATTTATGGCTACACCTTC. This sequence encodes CASSQGGGIYGYTF.

The V call is TRBV15, the J call TRBJ1-3; unclear D gene. This CDR3 spans 17 amino acids. Germline-derived CDR1 and CDR2 are LNHNV and YYDKDF (reference sequence). The V and J ends lost 0 bases and 2 bases respectively, with 14 bases between them. The CDR3, as DNA: TGTGCCACCAGCAGAGACAGCCCCAGGATAGCTGGAAACACCATATATTTT. Protein sequence: CATSRDSPRIAGNTIYF.

A remark on this clone: Other DNA sequences in this sample translate to the same CDR3. This chain uses TRBV18 with TRBJ1-2; D unresolved. Trimming pared 3 bases from V and 2 bases from J, leaving 7 bases between. The germline gives CDR1 KGHSH, CDR2 LQKENI. This CDR3 has 13 residues. The chain's CDR3 is CASSPDKNYGYTF. In nucleotides, the CDR3 is TGTGCCAGCTCACCCGATAAGAACTATGGCTACACCTTC.

V and J are TRBV11-2 and TRBJ2-3, with TRBD2 identical over 8 bases. Germline loops: CDR1 SGHAT, CDR2 FQNNGV. This CDR3 is 14 amino acids long. The V and J ends lost 5 bases and 3 bases, in that order; junction bases with no gene match: 4. The CDR3 region has the DNA TGTGCCAGCAGCCGGGGGGGAACTACAGATACGCAGTATTTT. Encoded protein: CASSRGGTTDTQYF. Variable domain in full (rest from reference TRBV11-2 and TRBJ2-3): EAGVAQSPRYKIIEKRQSVAFWCNPISGHATLYWYQQILGQGPKLLIQFQNNGVVDDSQLPKDRFSAERLKGVDSTLKIQPAKLEDSAVYLCASSRGGTTDTQYFGPGTRLTVL.

This chain uses TRBV30 with TRBJ2-1, with a possible D match to TRBD2 (5 bases). The CDR3 extends over 14 amino acids. Trimming pared 4 bases from V and 1 base from J, leaving 11 bases between. The germline V gene has CDR1 GTSNPN and CDR2 SVGIG (reference sequence). The CDR3 sequence is CAWTRGFSYNEQFF. The CDR3 coding sequence is TGTGCCTGGACTCGGGGTTTTTCCTACAATGAGCAGTTCTTC.

A remark on this clone: A much larger clone lies a single base off, so this may be a read error. Other DNA sequences in the sample encode the same CDR3. The rearrangement joins TRBV5-1 to TRBJ1-2, with D tentatively TRBD1 (5 bases). Germline V lookup: CDR1 SGHRS, CDR2 YFSETQ. The CDR3 is 14 amino acids. The V and J ends lost 0 bases and 2 bases respectively, with 8 bases between them. The CDR3 reads CASSLGDRNYGYTF. The DNA for the CDR3 is TGCGCCAGCAGCTTGGGAGACAGAAACTATGGCTACACCTTC.

The CDR3 DNA follows: TGTGCCAGCAGCGTAGTGGGGGGCACAATAAACACTGAAGCTTTCTTT. Encoded protein: CASSVVGGTINTEAFF. J is TRBJ1-1 and V is TRBV9; D is perhaps TRBD1 (6 bases). This CDR3 has 16 residues. Germline loops: CDR1 SGDLS, CDR2 YYNGEE. V was trimmed by 0 bases and J by 2 bases, leaving 14 bases between them. The full variable domain, in which reference TRBV9 and TRBJ1-1 provide the parts outside the CDR3, is DSGVTQTPKHLITATGQRVTLRCSPRSGDLSVYWYQQSLDQGLQFLIQYYNGEERAKGNILERFSAQQFPDLHSELNLSSLELGDSALYFCASSVVGGTINTEAFFGQGTRLTVV.

V gene TRBV11-2 combines with J gene TRBJ2-7, with TRBD1 as a possible D gene (5 bases). V gave up 1 base and J gave up 6 bases, with 19 bases separating them. CDR3 length: 16 amino acids. Per germline, CDR1 SGHAT and CDR2 FQNNGV. Here the CDR3 reads CASSLVGAFGRGEQYF. The CDR3, as DNA: TGTGCCAGCAGCTTAGTGGGTGCGTTCGGTAGGGGCGAGCAGTACTTC. The variable domain in full, completed from reference TRBV11-2 and TRBJ2-7, reads EAGVAQSPRYKIIEKRQSVAFWCNPISGHATLYWYQQILGQGPKLLIQFQNNGVVDDSQLPKDRFSAERLKGVDSTLKIQPAKLEDSAVYLCASSLVGAFGRGEQYFGPGTRLTVT.

The chain recombines TRBV28 with TRBJ2-2, with D hard to call. The CDR3 runs 15 residues. Trimming shortened V by 5 bases and J by 3 bases, and 13 bases separated the two germline ends. Germline V gene sequence: CDR1 MDHEN, CDR2 SYDVKM. The CDR3 DNA reads as TGTGCCAGCAGTAGGGCCCCTGGCGACACCGGGGAGCTGTTTTTT. This encodes CASSRAPGDTGELFF.

A remark on this clone: In the same sample, other DNA sequences code for this CDR3. The chain links TRBV5-1 to TRBJ2-5, with 13 bases identical to TRBD2. The ends lost 4 bases at V and 3 bases at J; junction bases unmatched: 3. From germline, CDR1 is SGHRS and CDR2 YFSETQ. This CDR3 is built from 15 residues. The CDR3 nucleotides read TGCGCCAGCAGCCTCGGGACTAGCGGGGAAGAGACCCAGTACTTC. It codes for CASSLGTSGEETQYF.

The chain recombines TRBV7-2 with TRBJ2-3; no definite D call. The CDR3 consists of 11 residues. CDR1 and CDR2 (germline): SGHTA, FQGNSA. V lost 0 bases and J lost 9, with 4 bases in between. The CDR3 DNA follows: TGTGCCAGCAGCTTAGCGCTAACGCAGTATTTT. Its translation is CASSLALTQYF.

The chain uses TRBV9 and TRBJ2-7, with 8 bases matching TRBD2. The V gene end was trimmed by 0 bases and the J gene end by 7 bases; junction bases not matched to a gene: 12. Per the germline V gene, CDR1 is SGDLS and CDR2 is YYNGEE. The CDR3 has 16 residues. The CDR3 DNA sequence: TGTGCCAGCAGCGTAGGTGGACTAGCCAACTTGGGTGAGCAGTACTTC. Protein: CASSVGGLANLGEQYF.

This chain uses TRBV19 with TRBJ1-5; a weak D match, TRBD1 (5 bases). CDR3 length equals 13 residues. From germline, CDR1 is LNHDA and CDR2 SQIVND (reference sequence). Deletions cut 5 bases from V and 6 bases from J, with 11 bases between. CDR3 protein: CASSLTGGQPQHF. The CDR3 region has the DNA TGTGCCAGTAGTCTCACCGGGGGTCAGCCCCAGCATTTT.

V and J are TRBV9 and TRBJ1-1; D ambiguous. The CDR3 covers 14 residues. Germline-derived CDR1 and CDR2 are SGDLS and YYNGEE. V dropped 2 bases and J dropped 1 base, with 9 bases sitting between them. The CDR3: CASSVDGRNTEAFF. In DNA, the CDR3 is TGTGCCAGCAGCGTCGACGGGCGGAACACTGAAGCTTTCTTT.

The chain recombines TRBV27 with TRBJ2-3; 11 nucleotides line up with TRBD2. V lost 5 bases to trimming and J lost 2 bases; unmatched junction nucleotides: 6. The CDR3 consists of 16 residues. CDR1 and CDR2 from the germline V gene are MNHEY and SMNVEV (reference sequence). In nucleotides, the CDR3 is TGTGCCAGCAGTCTCCGACTAGCGGGGAACACAGATACGCAGTATTTT. Translating gives CASSLRLAGNTDTQYF.

The V call is TRBV7-3, the J call TRBJ2-7; TRBD1 matches 9 bases. The length of the CDR3 is 14 residues. Germline-derived CDR1 and CDR2 are SGHTA and FQGTGA. Germline trimming cut 5 bases from V and 7 bases from J; bases unmatched to any gene: 9. For the CDR3, the DNA is TGTGCCAGCAGCCCACAGGGGGCCCGTGAAGAGCAGTACTTC. Protein sequence: CASSPQGAREEQYF.